The sequence of this T cell receptor beta chain was determined in a study of shared clonotypes between healthy human individuals. The overall study: The plates for each donor numbered three CD4 naive, three CD4 memory, two CD8 naive and one CD8 memory.

The CDR3 extends over 16 amino acids. The germline V gene encodes CDR1 SGHAT and CDR2 FQNNGV. V lost 4 bases, J lost 2 bases, and 18 bases lay in between. General study findings and limits: Generation probability values for non-shared clonotypes were lower than those for clonotypes shared by all four donors.

This clone showed up just once. As yet, its antigen is unknown. It was at deep level that the assay was run. Per the authors' pipeline: Filtering was not the same, since immunoSEQ gave junction-only sequences without quality scores. Data came from immunoSEQ multiplex PCR; TCRdb stores just in-frame clones and leaves some out. D and trimming come from the DNA, and the V and J calls and clone size come from that table. Altogether approximately 100,000 clones are present, about 71% being singletons, with the ten largest covering about 22%. The chain has TRBV11-2 and TRBJ2-7; D unclear. Sequencing used memory CD8+ T cells sorted from blood. As for subset: CD45RO+ cells pooled with CCR7-negative TemRA cells. This TCR came from a woman in her twenties or thirties in good health. CDR3: CASSSALRKPTYEQYF. DNA of the CDR3: TGTGCCAGCAGCTCGGCCTTGCGGAAGCCCACCTACGAGCAGTACTTC.